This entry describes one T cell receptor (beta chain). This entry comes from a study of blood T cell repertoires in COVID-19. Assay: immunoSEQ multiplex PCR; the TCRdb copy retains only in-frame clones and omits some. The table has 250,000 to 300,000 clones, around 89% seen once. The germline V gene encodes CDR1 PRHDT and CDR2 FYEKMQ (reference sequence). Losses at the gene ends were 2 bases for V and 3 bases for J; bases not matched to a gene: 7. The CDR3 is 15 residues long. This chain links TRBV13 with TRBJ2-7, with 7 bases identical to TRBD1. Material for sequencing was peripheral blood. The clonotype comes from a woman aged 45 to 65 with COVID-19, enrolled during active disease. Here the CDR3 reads CASSLIQGTDYEQYF. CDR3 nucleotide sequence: TGTGCCAGCAGCTTAATACAGGGGACGGACTACGAGCAGTACTTC.